The rows below give T cell receptor beta chains drawn from one sample of a study of blood T cells in healthy people across ages. Via MiXCR, TCRdb re-called the 5' RACE reads, giving one row per CDR3 protein. The table has some 1.6 million distinct CDR3 sequences, about 35% seen once. The sample was blood. The receptors derive from a woman aged 30 to 39 in good health. The CDR3 runs from the conserved cysteine through the conserved F or W. The order of the fields is D gene, clone size, J gene, V gene, CDR3 protein. D genes are given only for firm matches. Clone size is given for some rows only: seen once, a few or many times, or a class if the clone is expanded.

. | . | TRBJ2-3 | TRBV20-1 | CSARSPSDTQYF
TRBD1 | . | TRBJ2-1 | TRBV24-1 | CATSDLPGQGDFREQFF
TRBD1 | many | TRBJ2-5 | TRBV29-1 | CSVVDRTSETQYF
. | few | TRBJ1-2 | TRBV20-1 | CSARDIRNPNYGYTF
TRBD1 | . | TRBJ1-1 | TRBV6-1 | CASRGQLMNTEAFF
TRBD1 | few | TRBJ2-3 | TRBV7-6 | CASSLAPGTGGSDTQYF
TRBD2 | few | TRBJ2-1 | TRBV6-4 | CASSPLPGGLYNEQFF
TRBD1 | few | TRBJ1-1 | TRBV10-3 | CAIRAGGNTEAFF
. | few | TRBJ1-5 | TRBV29-1 | CSVQAAPWEPQHF
TRBD2 | once | TRBJ2-1 | TRBV10-3 | CAISRTSGTNEQFF
TRBD1 | . | TRBJ2-2 | TRBV29-1 | CSVGSTGGPGELFF
TRBD2 | few | TRBJ2-3 | TRBV7-9 | CAGSFWTSGKTDTQYF
. | . | TRBJ2-7 | TRBV28 | CASSPHGGDEQYF
. | once | TRBJ2-7 | TRBV7-9 | CASSSGGGWALEQYF
. | . | TRBJ2-5 | TRBV6-5 | CASRGGPETQYF
. | . | TRBJ1-2 | TRBV20-1 | CSARPSYYGYTF
TRBD1 | many | TRBJ2-3 | TRBV7-8 | CASSLSPRQGAKDTQYF
TRBD2 | . | TRBJ2-3 | TRBV12-3/TRBV12-4 | CASRLGTRSTDTQYF
TRBD2 | . | TRBJ2-7 | TRBV7-9 | CASSSASGRSYEQYF
TRBD2 | . | TRBJ2-1 | TRBV9 | CASSVETSGSREQFF
TRBD1 | . | TRBJ2-3 | TRBV12-3/TRBV12-4 | CASSLGQGTSTDTQYF
. | . | TRBJ1-1 | TRBV29-1 | CSVEGAGTNTEAFF
TRBD1 | . | TRBJ1-2 | TRBV15 | CATSGDGAGGSGYTF
TRBD2 | few | TRBJ2-7 | TRBV30 | CAWSDAGGYEQYF
TRBD1 | . | TRBJ2-5 | TRBV5-6 | CASSLIDREQYF
. | . | TRBJ2-3 | TRBV6-4 | CASSDSQGRISTDTQYF
. | . | TRBJ2-7 | TRBV20-1 | CSASPGVAYEQYF
. | few | TRBJ2-2 | TRBV5-6 | CASSLGINTGELFF
TRBD2 | many | TRBJ2-3 | TRBV4-1 | CASSLLAGGPTDTQYF
. | . | TRBJ1-3 | TRBV5-5 | CASSGMTGFRNTIYF
. | . | TRBJ2-7 | TRBV5-6 | CASSTVGTPSSGYEQYF
. | . | TRBJ1-6 | TRBV19 | CASSISVNIYNSPLHF
. | . | TRBJ2-5 | TRBV5-5 | CASSLFHEQYF
. | many | TRBJ2-6 | TRBV6-5 | CASSYSEGSGANVLTF
TRBD2 | . | TRBJ2-1 | TRBV12-3/TRBV12-4 | CASSLEAGTSGINEQFF
TRBD1 | . | TRBJ2-7 | TRBV6-5 | CASSFLGQGPYEQYF
TRBD2 | . | TRBJ2-1 | TRBV11-2 | CASSSSGTNEQFF
. | . | TRBJ1-1 | TRBV12-3/TRBV12-4 | CASDSGTMTEAFF
. | . | TRBJ2-6 | TRBV12-3/TRBV12-4 | CASSFPISHSGANVLTF
TRBD1 | few | TRBJ1-6 | TRBV15 | CATSRDPVTGASPLHF
. | few | TRBJ2-7 | TRBV20-1 | CSARVGTPTYEQYF